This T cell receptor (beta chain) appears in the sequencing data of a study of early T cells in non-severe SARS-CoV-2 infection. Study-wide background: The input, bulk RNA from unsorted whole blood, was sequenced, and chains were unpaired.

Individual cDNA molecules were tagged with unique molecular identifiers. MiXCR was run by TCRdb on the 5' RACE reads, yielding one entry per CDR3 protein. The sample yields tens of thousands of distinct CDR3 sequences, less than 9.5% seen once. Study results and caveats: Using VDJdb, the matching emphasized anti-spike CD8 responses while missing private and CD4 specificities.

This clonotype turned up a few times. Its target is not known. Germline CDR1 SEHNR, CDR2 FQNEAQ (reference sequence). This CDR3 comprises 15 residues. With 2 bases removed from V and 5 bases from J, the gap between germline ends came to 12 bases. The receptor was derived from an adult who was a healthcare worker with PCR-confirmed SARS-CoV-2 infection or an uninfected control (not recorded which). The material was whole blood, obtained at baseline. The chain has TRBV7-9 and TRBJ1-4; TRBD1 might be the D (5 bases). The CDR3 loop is CASSLRAGMNEKLFF. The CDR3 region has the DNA TGTGCCAGCAGCTTACGGGCAGGGATGAATGAAAAACTGTTTTTT.